This T cell receptor (beta chain) was sequenced for a study of technical replicates of blood from a few donors. Profiling relied on immunoSEQ multiplex PCR, and the TCRdb table lists in-frame clones only, not all of them. This sample carries about 72,000 clones, 80% to 95% of them seen once, and the ten largest clones take around 0.34%. The V end lost 0 bases, the J end lost 6 bases, and 9 bases lay between the germline ends. The CDR3 covers 13 residues. In germline, CDR1 is GTSNPN, CDR2 SVGIG (reference sequence). V gene TRBV30 combines with J gene TRBJ2-1; D perhaps matches TRBD2 (6 bases). This receptor was identified in a human donor in good health. Material for sequencing was T cells isolated from PBMCs. CDR3 in amino acids: CAWSVGGINEQFF. In DNA, the CDR3 is TGTGCCTGGAGTGTAGGCGGGATCAATGAGCAGTTCTTC.